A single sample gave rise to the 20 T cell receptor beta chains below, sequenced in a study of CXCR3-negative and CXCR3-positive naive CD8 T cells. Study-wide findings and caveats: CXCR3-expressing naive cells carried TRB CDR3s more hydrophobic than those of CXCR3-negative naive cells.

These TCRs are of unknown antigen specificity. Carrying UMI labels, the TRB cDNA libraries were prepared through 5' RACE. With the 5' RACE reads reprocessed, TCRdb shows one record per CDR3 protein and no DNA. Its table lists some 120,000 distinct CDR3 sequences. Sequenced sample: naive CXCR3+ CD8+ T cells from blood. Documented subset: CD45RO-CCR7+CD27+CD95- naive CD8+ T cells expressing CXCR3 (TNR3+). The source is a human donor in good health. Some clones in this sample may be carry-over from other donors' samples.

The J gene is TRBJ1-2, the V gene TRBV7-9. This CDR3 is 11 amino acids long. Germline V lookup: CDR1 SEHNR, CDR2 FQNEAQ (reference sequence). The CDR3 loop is CASSFAYGYTF.

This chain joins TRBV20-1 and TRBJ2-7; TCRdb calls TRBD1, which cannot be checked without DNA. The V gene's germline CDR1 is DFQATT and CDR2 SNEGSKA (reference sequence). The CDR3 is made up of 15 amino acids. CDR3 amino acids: CSARPPGREVHEQYF.

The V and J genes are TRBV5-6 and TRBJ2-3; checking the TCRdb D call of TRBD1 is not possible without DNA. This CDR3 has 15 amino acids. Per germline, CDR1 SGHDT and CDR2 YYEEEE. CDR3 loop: CASSSGTGGVDTQYF.

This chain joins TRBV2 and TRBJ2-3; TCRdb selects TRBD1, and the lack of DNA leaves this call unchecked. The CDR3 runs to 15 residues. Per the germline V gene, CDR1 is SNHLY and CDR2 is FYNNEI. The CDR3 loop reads CARRGASQGTDTQYF.

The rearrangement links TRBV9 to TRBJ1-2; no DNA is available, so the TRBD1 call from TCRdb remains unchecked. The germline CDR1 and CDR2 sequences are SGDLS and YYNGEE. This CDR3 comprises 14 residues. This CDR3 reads CASTDPRQGYGYTF.

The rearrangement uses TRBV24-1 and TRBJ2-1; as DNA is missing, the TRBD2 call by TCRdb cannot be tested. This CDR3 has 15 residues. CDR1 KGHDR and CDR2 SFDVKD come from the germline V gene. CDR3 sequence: CATSDGTSGSYEQFF.

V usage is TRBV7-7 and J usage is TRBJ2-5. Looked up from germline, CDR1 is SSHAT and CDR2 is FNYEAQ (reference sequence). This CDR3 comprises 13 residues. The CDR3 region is CASSFYWGETQYF.

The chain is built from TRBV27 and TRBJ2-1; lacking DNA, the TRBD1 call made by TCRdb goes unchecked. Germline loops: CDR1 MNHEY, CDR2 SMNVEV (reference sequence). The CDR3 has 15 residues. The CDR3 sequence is CASSPRAGGGNEQFF.

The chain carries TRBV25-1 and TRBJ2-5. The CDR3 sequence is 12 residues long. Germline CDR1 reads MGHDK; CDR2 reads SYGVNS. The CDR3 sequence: CASSESRETQYF.

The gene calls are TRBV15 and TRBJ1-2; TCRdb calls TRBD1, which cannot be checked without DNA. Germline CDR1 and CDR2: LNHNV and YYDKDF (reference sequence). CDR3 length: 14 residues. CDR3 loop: CATSRGQGDYGYTF.

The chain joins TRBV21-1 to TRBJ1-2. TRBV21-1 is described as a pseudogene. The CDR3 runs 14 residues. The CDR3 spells CASSKDTQLYGYTF.

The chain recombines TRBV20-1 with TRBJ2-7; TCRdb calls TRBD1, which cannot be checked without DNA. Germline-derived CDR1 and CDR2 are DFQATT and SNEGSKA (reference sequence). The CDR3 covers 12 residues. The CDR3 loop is CSAGTELYEQYF.

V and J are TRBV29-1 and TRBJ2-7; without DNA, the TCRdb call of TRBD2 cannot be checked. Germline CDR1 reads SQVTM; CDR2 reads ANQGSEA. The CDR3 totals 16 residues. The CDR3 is CSVELSSGGRHYEQYF.

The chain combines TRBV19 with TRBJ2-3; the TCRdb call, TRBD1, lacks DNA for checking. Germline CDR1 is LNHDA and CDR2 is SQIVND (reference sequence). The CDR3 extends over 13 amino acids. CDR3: CASRTRDTDTQYF.

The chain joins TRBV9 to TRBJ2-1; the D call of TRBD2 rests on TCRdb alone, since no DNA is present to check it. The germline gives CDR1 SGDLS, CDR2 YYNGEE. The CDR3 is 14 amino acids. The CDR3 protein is CASSVGTRGDEQFF.

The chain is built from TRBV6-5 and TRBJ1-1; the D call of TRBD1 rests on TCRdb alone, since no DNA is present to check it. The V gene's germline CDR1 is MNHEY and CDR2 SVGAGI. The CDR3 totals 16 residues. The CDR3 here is CASSYSGSGVNTEAFF.

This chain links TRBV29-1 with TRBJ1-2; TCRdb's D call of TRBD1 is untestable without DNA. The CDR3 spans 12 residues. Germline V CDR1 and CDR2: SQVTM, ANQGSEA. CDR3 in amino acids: CSVEELTGGYTF.

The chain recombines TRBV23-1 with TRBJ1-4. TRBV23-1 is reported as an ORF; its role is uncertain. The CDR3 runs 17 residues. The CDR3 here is CASSHVGHAVDREKLFF.

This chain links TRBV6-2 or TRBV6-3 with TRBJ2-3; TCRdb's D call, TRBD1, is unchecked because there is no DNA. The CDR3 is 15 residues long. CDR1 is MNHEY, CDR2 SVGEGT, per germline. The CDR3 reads CASSYGTTSTDTQYF.

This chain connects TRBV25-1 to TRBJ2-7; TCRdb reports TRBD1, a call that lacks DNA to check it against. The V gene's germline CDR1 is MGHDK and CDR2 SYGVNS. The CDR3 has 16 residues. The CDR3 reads CASSECPDRSPYEQYF.